This passage covers 25 T cell receptor beta chains from one sample sequenced in a study of Ad26.COV2.S vaccination and SARS-CoV-2 variants. The treatment denotes: some 20 received Ad26.COV2.S at low or high dose, single or two shots; roughly five received placebo; per-sample allocation not given. After the first vaccine or placebo injection, samples were drawn on day 63. Generated by immunoSEQ multiplex PCR, the TCRdb table keeps only in-frame clones and is missing some. Found here are 500,000 or so clones, approximately 89% of them singletons; the top ten hold around 2.6%. The sample was peripheral blood, taken in a trial of Ad26.COV2.S vaccine versus placebo. The receptor set was obtained from a person aged 18-60 years who received the Ad26.COV2.S COVID-19 vaccine or a placebo.

The rearrangement joins TRBV29-1 to TRBJ1-2, with D possibly being TRBD1 (5 bases). Germline V lookup: CDR1 SQVTM, CDR2 ANQGSEA. The CDR3 contains 15 residues. Trimming took 6 bases from V and 6 from J, leaving 23 bases between them. This CDR3 is CSVGEGRAPGDGYTF. In DNA, the CDR3 is TGCAGCGTGGGAGAGGGCAGGGCCCCGGGAGATGGCTACACCTTC.

This clone was observed a handful of times. This chain connects TRBV2 to TRBJ1-6, with TRBD1 as a possible D gene (6 bases). CDR3 length: 17 residues. Germline V CDR1 and CDR2: SNHLY, FYNNEI. V gave up 0 bases and J gave up 2 bases, with 11 bases separating them. The DNA of the CDR3 is TGTGCCAGCAGTGAAGCGCTTCAGGGGACCTATAATTCACCCCTCCACTTT. Protein: CASSEALQGTYNSPLHF.

V usage is TRBV28 and J usage is TRBJ1-5; D remains unclear. CDR1 and CDR2 (germline): MDHEN, SYDVKM. The CDR3 is 15 residues long. V was cut by 2 bases and J by 2 bases, with 10 bases left in between. The CDR3 loop is CASSLEGWGNQPQHF. The CDR3 nucleotides read TGTGCCAGCAGTTTAGAGGGTTGGGGCAATCAGCCCCAGCATTTT.

V and J are TRBV19 and TRBJ2-7; D is undetermined. This CDR3 has 10 residues. Trimming left V 3 bases short and J 7 bases short, with 4 bases between. Germline CDR1 reads LNHDA; CDR2 reads SQIVND (reference sequence). The CDR3 sequence is CASSMVEQYF. CDR3 in DNA: TGTGCCAGTAGTATGGTGGAGCAGTACTTC.

CDR3 in amino acids: CASSPEGGGREKNTIYF. In DNA, the CDR3 is TGTGCCAGCAGCCCCGAAGGCGGGGGAAGAGAAAAAAACACCATATATTTT. This sequence joins TRBV4-2 and TRBJ1-3; D is possibly TRBD1 (5 bases). Trimming removed 4 bases from V and 6 bases from J, with 22 bases in between. Germline V lookup: CDR1 LGHNA, CDR2 YNFKEQ. The CDR3 is made up of 17 amino acids.

The rearrangement joins TRBV27 to TRBJ2-3; 7 bases map to TRBD2. Losses at the gene ends were 7 bases for V and 9 bases for J; bases not matched to a gene: 10. The CDR3 has 13 residues. CDR1 MNHEY and CDR2 SMNVEV come from the germline V gene (reference sequence). The CDR3 protein is CASTTLAGVTQYF. The CDR3 region has the DNA TGTGCCAGCACAACCCTGGCGGGAGTGACGCAGTATTTT.

This clone was counted ten times or more. V is TRBV5-8 and J is TRBJ2-6; D remains unclear. The V and J ends lost 7 bases and 4 bases respectively, with 9 bases between them. Germline V CDR1 and CDR2: SGHTS, YDEGEE. This CDR3 is built from 13 residues. The CDR3 DNA reads as TGTGCCAGCCGGTTTAGGGGGGCCAACGTCCTGACTTTC. Protein: CASRFRGANVLTF.

The chain combines TRBV5-1 with TRBJ2-3; 9 bases fit TRBD1. Germline trimming cut 5 bases from V and 2 bases from J; bases unmatched to any gene: 9. CDR1 is SGHRS, CDR2 YFSETQ, per germline. The CDR3 has 16 amino acids. The CDR3 DNA follows: TGCGCCAGCAGTCCGCGGGACAGGGCGCTCACAGATACGCAGTATTTT. This encodes CASSPRDRALTDTQYF.

The chain uses TRBV18 and TRBJ1-1; 9 nucleotides match TRBD1. J gave up 4 bases and V 4 bases, and 7 bases lay outside the gene matches. Germline-derived CDR1 and CDR2 are KGHSH and LQKENI. This CDR3 has 15 amino acids. CDR3 loop: CASSRRSTGGTEAFF. As DNA, the CDR3 is TGTGCCAGCTCACGTAGGTCGACAGGGGGCACTGAAGCTTTCTTT.

This clone was observed a single time. The chain carries TRBV5-8 and TRBJ2-7; 10 positions agree with TRBD2. Per germline, CDR1 SGHTS and CDR2 YDEGEE. The CDR3 covers 17 residues. The ends lost 1 base at V and 3 bases at J; junction bases unmatched: 10. CDR3 coding DNA: TGTGCCAGCAGCTTGCACGTCCTAGCGGGAGTAGACTACGAGCAGTACGTC. It yields the protein CASSLHVLAGVDYEQYV.

The chain has TRBV2 and TRBJ1-1, with 10 bases aligning to TRBD1. CDR1 and CDR2 from the germline V gene are SNHLY and FYNNEI. V shed 3 bases, J shed 10 bases, and the junction held 5 bases outside the gene matches. The CDR3 has 13 residues. The CDR3 DNA follows: TGTGCCAGCAGTGAGGGGGACAGGGGAGTAGCTTTCTTT. Translating it yields CASSEGDRGVAFF.

The chain carries TRBV5-6 and TRBJ2-7; D ambiguous. CDR3 size: 13 residues. V was pared by 0 bases and J by 1 base, with 5 bases between. Germline V lookup: CDR1 SGHDT, CDR2 YYEEEE. The CDR3 nucleotides read TGTGCCAGCAGCTTGGTAGGATCCTACGAGCAGTACGTC. Residues: CASSLVGSYEQYV.

The chain carries TRBV11-3 and TRBJ2-1; tentative D call: TRBD2 (5 bases). This CDR3 spans 18 amino acids. CDR1 is SGHNT, CDR2 YENEEA, per germline. V was cut by 5 bases and J by 1 base, with 21 bases left in between. The CDR3 nucleotides read TGTGCCAGCAGCCCGATGGGCGGAGGCACGATTTCCTACAATGAGCAGTTCTTC. The encoded protein is CASSPMGGGTISYNEQFF. Together with reference TRBV11-3 and TRBJ2-1, the CDR3 gives the full variable domain: EAGVVQSPRYKIIEKKQPVAFWCNPISGHNTLYWYLQNLGQGPELLIRYENEEAVDDSQLPKDRFSAERLKGVDSTLKIQPAELGDSAVYLCASSPMGGGTISYNEQFFGPGTRLTVL.

This sequence joins TRBV12-3 or TRBV12-4 and TRBJ2-3; possibly TRBD1 for D (6 bases). V shed 5 bases and J shed 8 bases, with 8 bases lying between them. The CDR3 has 11 residues. CDR3 sequence reads: CASSPRGTQYF. Written as DNA, the CDR3 is TGTGCCAGCAGTCCCAGGGGTACGCAGTATTTT.

This clone has only a few counts. The rearrangement links TRBV7-9 to TRBJ2-7; the D is unclear. Germline V CDR1 and CDR2: SEHNR, FQNEAQ (reference sequence). V gave up 1 base and J gave up 3 bases, with 4 bases separating them. The CDR3 is 12 amino acids. CDR3 bases: TGTGCCAGCAGCTTAGTCGACTACGAGCAGTACTTC. Translated: CASSLVDYEQYF. Combining the CDR3 with reference TRBV7-9 and TRBJ2-7 gives the whole variable domain DTGVSQNPRHKITKRGQNVTFRCDPISEHNRLYWYRQTLGQGPEFLTYFQNEAQLEKSRLLSDRFSAERPKGSFSTLEIQRTEQGDSAMYLCASSLVDYEQYFGPGTRLTVT.

This clone was recorded once. The rearrangement links TRBV6-2 or TRBV6-3 to TRBJ2-1; 14 bases are a match to TRBD2. Germline V lookup: CDR1 MNHEY, CDR2 SVGEGT. The CDR3 is 16 residues long. V shed 6 bases, J shed 2 bases, and the junction held 3 bases outside the gene matches. CDR3 amino acids: CASSTTSGGAYNEQFF. CDR3 in DNA: TGTGCCAGCAGCACGACTAGCGGGGGGGCCTACAATGAGCAGTTCTTC.

The V and J genes are TRBV4-1 and TRBJ2-1; D gene uncertain. Germline V gene lookup returns CDR1 MGHRA and CDR2 YSYEKL. The V gene lost 6 bases and the J gene lost 8 bases, with 20 bases spanning the gap. This CDR3 has 15 residues. This CDR3 reads CASSPVERTSDEQFF. The CDR3 DNA is TGCGCCAGCAGTCCCGTAGAGAGGACGAGCGATGAGCAGTTCTTC.

On this clone: The sample contains more than one DNA sequence encoding this CDR3. The chain uses TRBV11-3 and TRBJ2-3; D is ambiguous. CDR3 length: 11 amino acids. Trimming took off 5 bases at V and 4 bases at J, with 4 bases between the two ends. The V gene's germline CDR1 is SGHNT and CDR2 YENEEA. This chain's CDR3 is CASSLSDTQYF. The CDR3 nucleotides read TGTGCCAGCAGCCTCTCAGATACGCAGTATTTT.

This clone was recorded only once. The CDR3 DNA is TGTGCCAGCAGGATAGGGAACACTGAAGCTTTCTTT. Encoded protein: CASRIGNTEAFF. The chain uses TRBV25-1 and TRBJ1-1; the D is unclear. This CDR3 contains 12 residues. The germline gives CDR1 MGHDK, CDR2 SYGVNS. Between the trimmed V and J ends, which lost 6 bases and 1 base, there was a span of 6 bases.

The CDR3 is CATQGQGYTGELFF. DNA for the CDR3: TGTGCCACCCAGGGACAGGGGTACACCGGGGAGCTGTTTTTT. The V gene is TRBV6-1, the J gene TRBJ2-2; TRBD1 agrees at 10 bases. Germline-derived CDR1 and CDR2 are MNHNS and SASEGT. There are 14 residues in the CDR3. The V gene end was trimmed by 10 bases and the J gene end by 3 bases; junction bases not matched to a gene: 5.

The gene calls are TRBV7-9 and TRBJ1-1, with 7 bases identical to TRBD1. Per the germline V gene, CDR1 is SEHNR and CDR2 is FQNEAQ (reference sequence). Germline trimming cut 5 bases from V and 5 bases from J; bases unmatched to any gene: 8. The CDR3 is made up of 14 amino acids. The CDR3 sequence: CASSIRDSGTEAFF. The CDR3 nucleotides read TGTGCCAGCAGCATCCGGGACAGTGGGACTGAAGCTTTCTTT.

The chain joins TRBV2 to TRBJ2-1; perhaps TRBD2 as D (6 bases). V lost 4 bases, J lost 12 bases, and 13 bases lay in between. The CDR3 loop spans 12 amino acids. Germline V gene sequence: CDR1 SNHLY, CDR2 FYNNEI. CDR3 sequence: CASSADGGGQFF. The CDR3 bases are TGTGCCAGCAGTGCCGACGGGGGTGGGCAGTTCTTC.

The J gene is TRBJ2-1, the V gene TRBV6-2 or TRBV6-3; D perhaps matches TRBD1 (5 bases). The V end lost 6 bases, the J end lost 4 bases, and 19 bases lay between the germline ends. There are 16 residues in the CDR3. Germline assignment: CDR1 MNHEY and CDR2 SVGEGT. CDR3: CASSGSTGALYNEQFF. The CDR3 coding sequence is TGTGCCAGCAGCGGATCAACAGGTGCACTGTACAATGAGCAGTTCTTC.

This chain connects TRBV20-1 to TRBJ1-3, with D unresolved. The length of the CDR3 is 11 residues. CDR1 is DFQATT, CDR2 SNEGSKA, per germline (reference sequence). Here the CDR3 reads CSFGSGNTIYF. The CDR3 DNA reads as TGCAGCTTCGGCTCTGGAAACACCATATATTTT.

This clone appeared a few times. This chain connects TRBV19 to TRBJ1-5; the D is unclear. V lost 9 bases to trimming and J lost 5 bases, with 11 bases between them. Germline V gene lookup returns CDR1 LNHDA and CDR2 SQIVND (reference sequence). The CDR3 is 12 residues long. CDR3: CASHEGDQPQHF. The CDR3 bases are TGTGCCAGCCACGAGGGCGATCAGCCCCAGCATTTT.